This TCR beta chain stems from a study of persistence of HIV-infected CD4 T cells. Study overall: Isolated cells were CMV- and HIV-1 Gag-responding CD4+ T cells.

The libraries were made with immunoSEQ version 4 in survey mode. Method: immunoSEQ multiplex PCR; TCRdb's copy keeps in-frame clones and lacks some. The table records 37,000 or so clones, around 80% of them present only once. Study-level results: Rare CMV-responding cells carrying HIV-1 proviruses were not analyzed separately for TCR.

V lost 1 base, J lost 8 bases, and 12 bases lay in between. This CDR3 comprises 14 residues. CDR1 and CDR2 from the germline V gene are SGHRS and YFSETQ. A word on this clone: What it recognizes is unknown.

Lysates of CMV-infected fibroblasts at approximately 9.6 ug/mL stimulated these cells. CD40L/CD69 double-negative CD45RO-high memory CD4+ T cells were collected. These HIV-1-infected adults initiated suppressive ART in chronic infection. Sequencing was performed on CD4+ T cells sorted from PBMCs after approximately 19-hour stimulation, taken from a patient who received antiretroviral therapy. The sequence was obtained from an adult man with HIV who was CMV-seropositive. The chain recombines TRBV5-1 with TRBJ1-4, with D possibly TRBD1 on 6 matching bases. The CDR3 region has the DNA TGCGCCAGCAGCTTGACAGGGTTTCAGGAAAAACTGTTTTTT. Translating it yields CASSLTGFQEKLFF.